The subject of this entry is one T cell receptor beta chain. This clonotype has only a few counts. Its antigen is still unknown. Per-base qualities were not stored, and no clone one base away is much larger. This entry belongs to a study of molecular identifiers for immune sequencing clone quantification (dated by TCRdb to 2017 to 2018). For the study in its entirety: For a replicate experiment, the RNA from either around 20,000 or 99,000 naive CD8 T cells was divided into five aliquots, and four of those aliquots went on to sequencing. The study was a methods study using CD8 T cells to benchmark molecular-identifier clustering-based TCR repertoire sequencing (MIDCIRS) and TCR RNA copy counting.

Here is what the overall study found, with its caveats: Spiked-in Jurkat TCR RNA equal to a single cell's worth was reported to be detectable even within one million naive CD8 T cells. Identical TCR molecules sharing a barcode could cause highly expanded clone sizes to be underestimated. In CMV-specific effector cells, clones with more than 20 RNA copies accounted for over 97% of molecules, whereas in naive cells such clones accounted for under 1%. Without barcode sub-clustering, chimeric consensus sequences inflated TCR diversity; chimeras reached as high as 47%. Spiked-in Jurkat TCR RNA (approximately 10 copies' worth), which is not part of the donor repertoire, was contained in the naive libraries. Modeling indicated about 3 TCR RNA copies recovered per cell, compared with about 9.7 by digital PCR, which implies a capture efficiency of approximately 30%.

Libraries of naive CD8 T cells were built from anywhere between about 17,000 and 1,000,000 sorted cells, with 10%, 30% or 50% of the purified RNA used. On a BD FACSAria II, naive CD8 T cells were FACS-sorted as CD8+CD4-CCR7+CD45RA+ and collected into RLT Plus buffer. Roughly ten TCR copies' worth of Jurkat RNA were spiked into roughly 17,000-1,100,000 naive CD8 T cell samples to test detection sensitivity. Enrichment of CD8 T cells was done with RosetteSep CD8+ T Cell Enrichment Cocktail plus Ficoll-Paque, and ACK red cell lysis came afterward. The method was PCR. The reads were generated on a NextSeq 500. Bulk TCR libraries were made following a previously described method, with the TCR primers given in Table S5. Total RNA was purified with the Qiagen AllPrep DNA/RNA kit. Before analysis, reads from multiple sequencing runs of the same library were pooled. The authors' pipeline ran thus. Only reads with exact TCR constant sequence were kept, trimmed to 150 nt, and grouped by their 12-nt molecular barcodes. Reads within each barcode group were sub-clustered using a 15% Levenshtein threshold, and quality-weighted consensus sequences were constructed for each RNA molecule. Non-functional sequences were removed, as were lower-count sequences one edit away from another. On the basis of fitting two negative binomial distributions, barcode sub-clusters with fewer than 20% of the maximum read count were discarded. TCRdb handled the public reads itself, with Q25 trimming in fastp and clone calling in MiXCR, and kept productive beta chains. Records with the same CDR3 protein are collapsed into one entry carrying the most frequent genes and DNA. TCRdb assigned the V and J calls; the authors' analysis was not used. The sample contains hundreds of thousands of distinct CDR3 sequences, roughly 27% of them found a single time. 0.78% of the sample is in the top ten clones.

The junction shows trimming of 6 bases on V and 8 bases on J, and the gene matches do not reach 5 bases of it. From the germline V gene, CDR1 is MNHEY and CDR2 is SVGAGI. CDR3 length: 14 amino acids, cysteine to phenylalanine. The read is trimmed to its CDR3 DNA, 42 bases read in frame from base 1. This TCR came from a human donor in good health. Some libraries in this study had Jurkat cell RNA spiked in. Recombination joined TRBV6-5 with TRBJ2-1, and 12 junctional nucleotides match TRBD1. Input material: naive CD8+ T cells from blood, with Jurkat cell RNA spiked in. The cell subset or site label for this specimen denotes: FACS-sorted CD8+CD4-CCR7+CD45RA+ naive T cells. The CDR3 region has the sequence CASSRDRGPDEQFF. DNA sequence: TGTGCCAGCAGCCGGGACAGGGGGCCCGATGAGCAGTTCTTC.